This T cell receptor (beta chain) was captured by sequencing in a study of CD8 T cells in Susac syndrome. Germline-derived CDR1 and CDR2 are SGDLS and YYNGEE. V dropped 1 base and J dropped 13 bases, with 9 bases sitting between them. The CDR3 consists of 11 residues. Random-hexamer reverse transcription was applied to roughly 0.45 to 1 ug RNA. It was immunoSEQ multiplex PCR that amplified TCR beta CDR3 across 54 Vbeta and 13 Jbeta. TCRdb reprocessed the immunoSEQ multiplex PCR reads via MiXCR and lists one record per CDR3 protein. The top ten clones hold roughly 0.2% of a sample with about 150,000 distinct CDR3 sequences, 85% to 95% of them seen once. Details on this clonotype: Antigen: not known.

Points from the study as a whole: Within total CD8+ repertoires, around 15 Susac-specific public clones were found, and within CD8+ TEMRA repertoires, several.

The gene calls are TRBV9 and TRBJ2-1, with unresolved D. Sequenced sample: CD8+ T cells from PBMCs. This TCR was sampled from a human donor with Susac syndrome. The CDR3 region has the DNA TGTGCCAGCAGCGTAAATAGGGAACAGTTCTTC. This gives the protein CASSVNREQFF.